One sample yielded the 15 T cell receptor beta chains listed below, sequenced in a study of graft-versus-host responses after intestinal transplantation (dated by TCRdb to about 2021). The library was prepared using the immunoSEQ multiplex PCR assay. The immuneACCESS repertoire file appears here via TCRdb, limited to in-frame rearrangements. These files lack a portion of the clones; in checked studies, under half of the deficit traces to unresolved V genes, and the cause of the others is not known. This sample holds tens of thousands of clones; 80% to 95% were observed only once. The ten largest clones capture about 6.7% of the sample. Source: bone marrow, taken around 720 days after intestinal transplantation. These receptors were obtained from a human patient who received an intestinal transplant, so some T cells may come from the graft donor.

In DNA form, the CDR3 reads TGTGCCAGCAGCTCGCGACAGTTCCATGAGCAGTTCTTC. Residues: CASSSRQFHEQFF. The chain recombines TRBV13 with TRBJ2-1, with D possibly being TRBD1 (5 bases). Germline loops: CDR1 PRHDT, CDR2 FYEKMQ (reference sequence). CDR3 length: 13 amino acids. V lost 4 bases to trimming and J lost 8 bases, with 12 bases between them.

Only one count was recorded for this clone. CDR3 sequence (DNA): TGTGCCAGCAGCGTTGACACCGGGGAGCTGTTTTTT. Its protein product is CASSVDTGELFF. V and J are TRBV9 and TRBJ2-2; D ambiguous. Germline loops: CDR1 SGDLS, CDR2 YYNGEE. V shed 2 bases and J shed 3 bases, with 2 bases lying between them. The CDR3 is 12 residues long.

The genes are TRBV7-9 and TRBJ2-1, with 14 bases identical to TRBD2. In germline, CDR1 is SEHNR, CDR2 FQNEAQ (reference sequence). J was trimmed by 8 bases and V by 4 bases; bases with no gene match: 7. The CDR3 sequence is 16 residues long. Here the CDR3 DNA reads TGTGCCAGCAGCTCGGGACTAGCGGGAGTAAGGGATGAGCAGTTCTTC. This translates into CASSSGLAGVRDEQFF. The complete variable domain, with remaining parts taken from reference TRBV7-9 and TRBJ2-1, reads DTGVSQNPRHKITKRGQNVTFRCDPISEHNRLYWYRQTLGQGPEFLTYFQNEAQLEKSRLLSDRFSAERPKGSFSTLEIQRTEQGDSAMYLCASSSGLAGVRDEQFFGPGTRLTVL.

CDR3 bases: TGTGCCAGCAGCGCCCCCGGGACAGGGAACTATGGCTACACCTTC. Residues: CASSAPGTGNYGYTF. V usage is TRBV9 and J usage is TRBJ1-2, with 9 bases that match TRBD1. Germline V gene sequence: CDR1 SGDLS, CDR2 YYNGEE. Losses at the gene ends were 3 bases for V and 2 bases for J; bases not matched to a gene: 5. The CDR3 length is 15 residues. Drawing the rest from reference TRBV9 and TRBJ1-2, the complete variable domain is DSGVTQTPKHLITATGQRVTLRCSPRSGDLSVYWYQQSLDQGLQFLIQYYNGEERAKGNILERFSAQQFPDLHSELNLSSLELGDSALYFCASSAPGTGNYGYTFGSGTRLTVV.

In its sample, this clone was seen once. The chain is built from TRBV4-2 and TRBJ2-7, with TRBD2 identical over 9 bases. The CDR3 has 14 amino acids. Germline CDR1 and CDR2: LGHNA and YNFKEQ. V lost 3 bases and J lost 3; bases outside the gene matches: 3. In nucleotides, the CDR3 is TGTGCCAGCAGCCAGCGGGGGGGAAACTACGAGCAGTACTTC. It is translated as CASSQRGGNYEQYF.

V is TRBV10-1 and J is TRBJ1-5, with a weak D call TRBD1 (6 bases). Trimming removed 3 bases from V and 7 bases from J, with 16 bases in between. Germline V gives CDR1 WNHNN, CDR2 SYGVQD (reference sequence). This CDR3 region has 15 residues. CDR3 sequence: CASSDPTGRQQPQHF. The CDR3, as DNA: TGCGCCAGCAGTGACCCTACAGGGAGGCAACAGCCCCAGCATTTT.

V is TRBV9 and J is TRBJ2-1, with D unclear. V was shortened by 2 bases and J by 6 bases, with 3 bases between the two germline ends. CDR1 and CDR2 (germline): SGDLS, YYNGEE. The CDR3 length is 11 residues. This chain's CDR3 is CASSVANEQFF. The CDR3 coding sequence is TGTGCCAGCAGCGTGGCCAATGAGCAGTTCTTC.

This chain connects TRBV13 to TRBJ2-5, with 7 bases that match TRBD1. Germline V gene lookup returns CDR1 PRHDT and CDR2 FYEKMQ (reference sequence). The trim removed 5 bases at V and 4 bases at J, leaving 10 bases unmatched. The CDR3 runs 15 residues. CDR3 region: CASSLTGVFRETQYF. CDR3 nucleotide sequence: TGTGCCAGCAGCCTCACAGGGGTTTTTCGAGAGACCCAGTACTTC.

This clone was detected only once. The gene calls are TRBV18 and TRBJ2-2; D is ambiguous. CDR3 length: 15 residues. Germline CDR1 is KGHSH and CDR2 is LQKENI. V shed 1 base and J shed 4 bases, with 10 bases lying between them. CDR3 amino acids: CASSPRDPSTGELFF. The CDR3 DNA reads as TGTGCCAGCTCACCACGGGATCCGAGCACCGGGGAGCTGTTTTTT.

V is TRBV2 and J is TRBJ1-2; D is unclear. The CDR3 totals 11 residues. Trimming stripped 7 bases from V and 3 bases from J, with 6 bases between. Germline V gene lookup returns CDR1 SNHLY and CDR2 FYNNEI. CDR3 coding DNA: TGTGCCAGCACGAGGGACTATGGCTACACCTTC. It is translated as CASTRDYGYTF. The full variable domain, its missing parts supplied by reference TRBV2 and TRBJ1-2, is EPEVTQTPSHQVTQMGQEVILRCVPISNHLYFYWYRQILGQKVEFLVSFYNNEISEKSEIFDDQFSVERPDGSNFTLKIRSTKLEDSAMYFCASTRDYGYTFGSGTRLTVV.

J is TRBJ1-3 and V is TRBV28; no definite D call. Germline assignment: CDR1 MDHEN and CDR2 SYDVKM. Trimming pared 8 bases from V and 4 bases from J, leaving 9 bases between. The CDR3 contains 12 residues. CDR3 DNA sequence: TGTGCCAGCCTCAAGGTGGGAAACACCATATATTTT. Translation: CASLKVGNTIYF.

The rearrangement joins TRBV30 to TRBJ2-3; a weak D match, TRBD1 (5 bases). The V end was cut by 0 bases, the J end by 6 bases, with 16 bases between. Germline values: CDR1 GTSNPN, CDR2 SVGIG (reference sequence). The CDR3 contains 15 residues. CDR3 DNA sequence: TGTGCCTGGAGTGTAGCTACAGGCGTTTTGGATACGCAGTATTTT. Its protein product is CAWSVATGVLDTQYF.

The V and J genes are TRBV23-1 and TRBJ2-1; 8 bases are shared with TRBD1. TRBV23-1 is known as an ORF, though its function is uncertain. CDR3 length: 18 amino acids. Trimming at V came to 0 bases and at J to 5 bases, leaving 12 bases not matched to a gene. CDR3 loop: CASSQSGEDREWDNEQFF. The DNA for the CDR3 is TGCGCCAGCAGTCAATCGGGAGAGGACAGGGAGTGGGACAATGAGCAGTTCTTC.

The chain has TRBV30 and TRBJ2-3, with 9 bases that match TRBD2. The CDR3 totals 17 residues. Trimming at V came to 2 bases and at J to 6 bases, leaving 15 bases not matched to a gene. Germline CDR1 is GTSNPN and CDR2 is SVGIG (reference sequence). CDR3 loop: CAWSIPPFSGSADTQYF. The CDR3 coding sequence is TGTGCCTGGAGTATACCCCCGTTTAGCGGGAGTGCTGATACGCAGTATTTT.

The chain carries TRBV7-3 and TRBJ2-1; D gene uncertain. The CDR3 is 17 amino acids. Deletions cut 0 bases from V and 10 bases from J, with 22 bases between. Germline CDR1 is SGHTA and CDR2 is FQGTGA. Written as DNA, the CDR3 is TGTGCCAGCAGCTTAACTCCGCGGAACGGGCCGGTATGGGAGCAGTTCTTC. Amino acid sequence: CASSLTPRNGPVWEQFF.